This TCR beta chain is drawn from a study of cytomegalovirus exposure and HLA in healthy donors. As for the study in general: Approximately 180 million T cells yielded 100 million to 130 million unique TCR beta sequences, as an earlier analysis found.

The V and J ends lost 1 base and 4 bases respectively, with 7 bases between them. The CDR3 loop spans 13 amino acids. Germline V gene sequence: CDR1 ENHRY, CDR2 SYGVKD. Overall study results and limits: Most CMV-associated TCR beta chains were later found to appear HLA-restricted. A link between a missense DCLRE1C variant and TCR beta V- and J-gene trimming emerged from a later analysis.

13 Jbeta primers and 60 Vbeta primers were used for the PCR. Authors' methods: Roughly 80 million unique TCR beta chains, around 10 million of them shared, were counted by a later analysis. Data came from immunoSEQ multiplex PCR; TCRdb stores just in-frame clones and leaves some out. Clonal size and the V and J genes are those of that table, whereas D and trimming came from the DNA. The sample holds around 200,000 clones; about 80% are singletons and the top ten take just over 1.4%. This clone occurred a few times. Its antigen is still unknown. Sequencing was carried out using PBMCs. The chain links TRBV10-3 to TRBJ1-2, with no clear D. This clonotype was sampled from a girl aged 10 to 17 in good health and CMV-seronegative. The CDR3 sequence: CAISEYGSYGYTF. For the CDR3, the DNA is TGTGCCATCAGTGAGTACGGGAGCTATGGCTACACCTTC.